This entry features one T cell receptor (beta chain) sequence. This clonotype was detected ten times or more. Its specific antigen is unknown. Base qualities are not recorded, but no much larger clone differs from it by a single base. Read against the paper, the sample's time point label means: patch test 2, 6 weeks after DPC sensitization. The treatment or condition label for this specimen denotes: therapeutic diphenylcyclopropenone sensitization with weekly scalp DPC. At each patch-test visit, blood was drawn before the patch test was applied. Patients were considered eligible if aged 18 to 70, diagnosed with alopecia and deemed suitable for DPC therapy, and patients were excluded if pregnant. Unfractionated whole blood was collected in Tempus Blood RNA tubes, and total RNA was extracted from that blood. Libraries were built with RACE. The reads were generated on a NextSeq 500. During library preparation, unique molecular identifiers were attached to individual cDNA molecules so that TCRs could be counted quantitatively and reproducibly. Both TCR alpha and TCR beta chains were sequenced from each blood RNA sample. The authors' analysis ran thus. The median number of TCRs per sample was some 100,000, ranging from roughly 23,224 to 690,600. The Decombinator software suite was used to annotate the V, J and CDR3 of the TCR reads. For the PS versus PT1 abundance plots, all samples were subsampled to the same number of TCRs (28,000). Expanded TCRs were defined as absent before sensitization and observed at least eight times at the 2-week time point. TCRdb reanalyzed the raw reads on its own, using fastp at Q25 for trimming and MiXCR for clone calling, and kept in-frame beta chains. Each entry merges the rows of one CDR3 protein and shows their most common DNA and genes. TCRdb assigned the V and J calls; the authors' analysis was not used. This sample gives around 80,000 distinct CDR3 sequences in total; approximately 7% of them show up just once. 1% to 1.5% of the sample is held by the ten biggest clonotypes.

The data are from a study of human T cells and chemical hapten exposure (dated by TCRdb to about 2021). Describing the broader study: For sensitization, 2% DPC in acetone was applied to a 2 cm by 2 cm area of upper inner arm skin. Patch tests used Finn chambers with 0.01% DPC on the upper back, scored after 6 days by International Contact Dermatitis Research Group standards. Blood for TCR sequencing was provided by twenty-nine alopecia patients at one to four time points (pre-sensitization, 2, 6 and 24 weeks). Blood was sampled from patients pre-sensitization (week 0) and at 2, 6 and about 24 weeks after DPC sensitization. The mostly female patient cohort included alopecia areata with under or over 50% scalp involvement, alopecia totalis and alopecia universalis. Libraries were pooled for sequencing, and variation in per-sample TCR yields was attributed mainly to small differences in library volumes within the pool. Patients additionally received weekly therapeutic DPC doses to the scalp throughout the roughly 24-week study period. Peripheral blood TCR repertoire changes were tracked in vivo in alopecia patients during primary and secondary sensitization to the hapten diphenylcyclopropenone (DPC).

Study-wide conclusions, independent of this receptor: Expanded TCRs formed significantly more large CDR3 similarity clusters than pre-sensitization or healthy control sets, consistent with antigen-driven responses. DPC sensitization did not change how many TCRs were above 1 in 1000 frequency, and no evidence was found of alterations in global repertoire structure. Repeated subsampling changed both the strength of the expansion versus patch-test correlation and the threshold at which that correlation became significant. A positive correlation was found between the number of PT1 expanded TCRs and patch test score, with significance reached at thresholds 8, 16 and 32 but not 4. Alopecia, a presumed autoimmune disease, was present in all patients, so the immune response of the patients might differ from that of healthy individuals.

The V end loses 1 base and the J end loses 0 bases, and a stretch of 10 bases separates them. CDR3 length: 15 amino acids, cysteine to phenylalanine. Only the CDR3 DNA is retained, 45 bases long and in frame from the first base. For CDR1 and CDR2, the germline V gene lists SGHTA and FQGNSA. The clonotype comes from a woman in her twenties or thirties with alopecia areata. Some clones in this sample may be carry-over from other donors' samples. The V and J genes are TRBV7-2 and TRBJ2-7; confidence is insufficient to name the D gene. Here the sequenced sample was whole blood, taken in connection with sensitization to the hapten diphenylcyclopropenone (DPC). DNA sequence: TGTGCCAGCAGCTTAGAACAGAGCCGCTCCTACGAGCAGTACTTC. This gives the protein CASSLEQSRSYEQYF.